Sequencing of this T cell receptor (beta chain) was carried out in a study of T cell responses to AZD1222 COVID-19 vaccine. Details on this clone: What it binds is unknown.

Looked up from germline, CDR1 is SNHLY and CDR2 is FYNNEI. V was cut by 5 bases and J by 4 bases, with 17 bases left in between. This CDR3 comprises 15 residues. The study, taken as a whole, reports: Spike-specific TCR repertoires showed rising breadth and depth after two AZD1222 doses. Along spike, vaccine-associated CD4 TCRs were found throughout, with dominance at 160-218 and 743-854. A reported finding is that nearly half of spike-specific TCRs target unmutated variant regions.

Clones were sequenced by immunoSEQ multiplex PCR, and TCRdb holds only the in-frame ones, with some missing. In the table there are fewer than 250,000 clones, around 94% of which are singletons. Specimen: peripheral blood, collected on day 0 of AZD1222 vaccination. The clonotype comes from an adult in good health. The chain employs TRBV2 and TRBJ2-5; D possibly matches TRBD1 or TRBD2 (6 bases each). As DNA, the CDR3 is TGTGCCAGCAGTCGCGGGACACTCTACGCAGAGACCCAGTACTTC. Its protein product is CASSRGTLYAETQYF. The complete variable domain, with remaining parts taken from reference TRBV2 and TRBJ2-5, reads EPEVTQTPSHQVTQMGQEVILRCVPISNHLYFYWYRQILGQKVEFLVSFYNNEISEKSEIFDDQFSVERPDGSNFTLKIRSTKLEDSAMYFCASSRGTLYAETQYFGPGTRLLVL.